The following is a T cell receptor (beta chain) sequence with its context. This sample was taken from a study of shared clonotypes between healthy human individuals. The repertoire was sequenced with immunoSEQ multiplex PCR; TCRdb's copy has only in-frame clones and lacks some. This table has 2,500,000 or so clones, roughly 93% appearing once. Germline values: CDR1 SGHRS, CDR2 YFSETQ. Trimming shortened V by 2 bases and J by 5 bases, and 10 bases separated the two germline ends. The CDR3 has 13 residues. The V call is TRBV5-1, the J call TRBJ2-5; D is undetermined. The TCR comes from a man between 18 and 29 years old in good health. Some clones in this sample may be carry-over from other donors' samples. The sample comprised naive CD4+ T cells from PBMCs. The subset: CD45RA+ positively selected. The CDR3: CASSFSASETQYF. The CDR3, as DNA: TGCGCCAGCAGCTTTTCCGCCTCGGAGACCCAGTACTTC.